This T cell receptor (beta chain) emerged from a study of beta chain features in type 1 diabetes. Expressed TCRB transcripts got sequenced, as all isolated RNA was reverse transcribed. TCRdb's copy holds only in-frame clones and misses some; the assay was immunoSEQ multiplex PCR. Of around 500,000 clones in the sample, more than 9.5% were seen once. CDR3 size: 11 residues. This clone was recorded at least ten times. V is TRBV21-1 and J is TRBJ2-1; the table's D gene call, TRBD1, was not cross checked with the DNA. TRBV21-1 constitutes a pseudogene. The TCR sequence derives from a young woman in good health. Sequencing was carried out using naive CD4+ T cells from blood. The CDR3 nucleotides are TGTGCCAGCAGCAAGGCGGACAGGGGAATCTTC. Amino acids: CASSKADRGIF.